Detailed here is one TCR beta chain. What it binds is unknown. The data derive from a study of cytomegalovirus exposure and HLA in healthy donors. PCR involved 60 Vbeta and 13 Jbeta primers. Clones were sequenced by immunoSEQ multiplex PCR, and TCRdb holds only the in-frame ones, with some missing. Here the sample spans more than 80,000 clones, 55% to 65% being singletons. The CDR3 sequence is 15 residues long. Between the trimmed V and J ends, which lost 3 bases and 0 bases, there was a span of 8 bases. The germline V gene encodes CDR1 SEHNR and CDR2 FQNEAQ (reference sequence). Study-wide results and limits: Later work associated fewer than 20,000 TCR beta sequences with HLA alleles at 0.05 false discovery rate.

Sample: PBMCs. V and J are TRBV7-9 and TRBJ1-4; D ambiguous. This TCR came from a woman aged 40 to 50 in good health and CMV-seropositive. In DNA, the CDR3 is TGTGCCAGCAGCTTCCGAGGCGCAACTAATGAAAAACTGTTTTTT. Protein product: CASSFRGATNEKLFF.